Each of the 9 T cell receptor beta chains below was sequenced from the same sample in a study of identifying expanded T cells in peripheral blood. Assay used: immunoSEQ multiplex PCR; TCRdb lists only in-frame clones, some missing. The data contain about 80,000 clones, approximately 90% of them singletons. Sequences were obtained from blood. These TCRs come from a person aged 18-70 years in good health.

CDR3 amino acids: CAWSVGDYSNQPQHF. CDR3 nucleotides: TGTGCCTGGAGTGTAGGCGATTATAGCAATCAGCCCCAGCATTTT. The genes are TRBV30 and TRBJ1-5; D is uncertain. The germline V and J ends were trimmed by 0 bases and 0 bases, with 9 bases remaining between them. Germline V lookup: CDR1 GTSNPN, CDR2 SVGIG (reference sequence). The CDR3 totals 15 residues.

The rearrangement uses TRBV18 and TRBJ2-7, with TRBD1 as a possible D gene (6 bases). Per the germline V gene, CDR1 is KGHSH and CDR2 is LQKENI. V dropped 6 bases and J dropped 2 bases, with 20 bases sitting between them. This CDR3 is built from 16 residues. CDR3 nucleotides: TGTGCCAGCTCCCAATACGGGACACTGGGAGCCTACGAGCAGTACTTC. Protein sequence: CASSQYGTLGAYEQYF. The entire variable domain, with the rest obtained from reference TRBV18 and TRBJ2-7, is as follows: NAGVMQNPRHLVRRRGQEARLRCSPMKGHSHVYWYRQLPEEGLKFMVYLQKENIIDESGMPKERFSAEFPKEGPSILRIQQVVRGDSAAYFCASSQYGTLGAYEQYFGPGTRLTVT.

V usage is TRBV19 and J usage is TRBJ1-2; no firm D call. Per the germline V gene, CDR1 is LNHDA and CDR2 is SQIVND (reference sequence). Trimming removed 3 bases at V and 0 bases at J, with 5 bases between. The CDR3 has 13 residues. CDR3 in amino acids: CASSMVANYGYTF. The CDR3 bases are TGTGCCAGTAGTATGGTGGCTAACTATGGCTACACCTTC.

This clone was detected only once. The chain employs TRBV9 and TRBJ2-3, with 9 bases that match TRBD1. J was trimmed by 3 bases and V by 2 bases; bases with no gene match: 7. This CDR3 comprises 16 residues. CDR1 is SGDLS and CDR2 is YYNGEE in the germline V gene. The CDR3 region has the DNA TGTGCCAGCAGCGTGGGGACAGGGCGCCGTACAGATACGCAGTATTTT. This sequence encodes CASSVGTGRRTDTQYF.

The chain is built from TRBV13 and TRBJ2-7, with 9 bases that match TRBD1. The V gene end was trimmed by 4 bases and the J gene end by 4 bases; junction bases not matched to a gene: 2. CDR1 and CDR2 from the germline V gene are PRHDT and FYEKMQ (reference sequence). CDR3 length: 13 amino acids. The CDR3 sequence is CASSSGQGYEQYF. The CDR3 region has the DNA TGTGCCAGCAGCTCTGGACAGGGGTACGAGCAGTACTTC.

The CDR3 sequence is CASGTGGAGANVLTF. CDR3 nucleotides: TGTGCCAGCGGGACAGGGGGCGCTGGGGCCAACGTCCTGACTTTC. The chain combines TRBV19 with TRBJ2-6, with 12 bases that match TRBD1. This CDR3 has 15 residues. Looked up from germline, CDR1 is LNHDA and CDR2 is SQIVND (reference sequence). J was trimmed by 2 bases and V by 9 bases; bases with no gene match: 2. Based on the CDR3 plus reference TRBV19 and TRBJ2-6, the full variable domain is DGGITQSPKYLFRKEGQNVTLSCEQNLNHDAMYWYRQDPGQGLRLIYYSQIVNDFQKGDIAEGYSVSREKKESFPLTVTSAQKNPTAFYLCASGTGGAGANVLTFGAGSRLTVL.

The gene calls are TRBV21-1 and TRBJ2-7; TRBD1 is the table's D call, not checked against the DNA. TRBV21-1 is a documented pseudogene. This CDR3 region has 15 residues. This chain's CDR3 is CASSQTVIVGYEQYF. DNA of the CDR3: TGTGCCAGCAGCCAGACAGTTATCGTAGGCTACGAGCAGTACTTC.

The chain carries TRBV28 and TRBJ1-5; 10 bases are a match to TRBD1. In germline, CDR1 is MDHEN, CDR2 SYDVKM. The CDR3 loop spans 14 amino acids. The trim removed 5 bases at V and 7 bases at J, leaving 5 bases unmatched. The CDR3, as DNA: TGTGCCAGCAGTCCGGACAGGGGGTGGCAGCCCCAGCATTTT. The encoded protein is CASSPDRGWQPQHF.

This sequence joins TRBV5-1 and TRBJ2-1; 7 nucleotides agree with TRBD1. J lost 5 bases, V lost 1 base, and 12 bases had no gene match. The CDR3 contains 17 residues. Germline loops: CDR1 SGHRS, CDR2 YFSETQ. The CDR3 spells CASSLSPTGLENNEQFF. The CDR3 DNA is TGCGCCAGCAGCTTGTCCCCGACAGGGTTAGAGAACAATGAGCAGTTCTTC.